The sequence of this T cell receptor beta chain was determined in a study of blood T cell repertoires in COVID-19 (dated by TCRdb to 2020 to 2022). Regarding the study in general: Collaborator samples came from the United States, Italy and Spain and covered acute and convalescent phases of COVID-19. The prospective study material was composed of cDNA or gDNA derived from T cells, B-cell-depleted T cells, or PBMCs. The repertoires were released in a freely available public database meant as a resource for research on the immune response to SARS-CoV-2. Deeply sampled blood TCRbeta repertoires from subjects exposed to, actively infected with, or recovered from COVID-19 were included in the dataset. HLA class I and class II types, where available, came from metadata supplied by the sample provider rather than from assay-based typing. A de-identified subject ID, COVID-19 status, age in years and sex were almost always included in the sample metadata. The samples were drawn from two sources: the first 160 participants of the ongoing ImmuneRACE study, and some 1,300 subjects contributed by 6 global collaborators. Results and caveats for the whole study, not just this receptor: Clinical and demographic metadata were provided uncurated, with the amount varying by source and participant.

Collaborating institutions collected whole blood in K2EDTA tubes following their own protocols. For TCRbeta analysis, collaborator samples were shipped as frozen whole blood, as isolated PBMCs, or as DNA extracted from either sample type. CDR1 and CDR2, looked up from the germline V gene, are SGHRS and YFSETQ. CDR3 length: 15 amino acids, cysteine to phenylalanine. CDR3 DNA only is kept here, 45 bases in frame from base 1. Trimming removed 4 bases from V and 3 bases from J, leaving 16 bases between the germline ends. Notes on this clone: Its antigen is currently not known. Base qualities are missing; no much larger clone stands one base away.

TCRbeta CDR3 regions were amplified from genomic DNA by means of the immunoSEQ Assay, a bias-controlled multiplex PCR. Regarding the original processing steps: Nucleated cell counts per sample were estimated from amplification of reference gene primers within the assay. Sequence reads were collapsed and filtered to measure the absolute abundance of every unique TCRbeta CDR3 rearrangement. Productive Simpson clonality was computed per sample as the square root of Simpson's diversity index over productive rearrangements. In its TCRdb copy, this immuneACCESS table keeps in-frame sequences only and misses some clones. Where compared with another copy, unresolved V genes explain less than half of these, and the others have no known cause. The DNA gave D and trimming, while V, J and clone size come from that table. Counted in this sample were some 87,000 clones; over 75% of them appeared once. The ten largest clonotypes hold about 13% of the sample.

This TCR came from a human donor in a cohort sampled during active COVID-19. The rearranged chain carries TRBV5-1 and TRBJ2-5; the D segment could be TRBD1, given 6 matching bases. The specimen was peripheral blood. The CDR3: CASSISGTLEETQYF. The DNA sequence is TGCGCCAGCAGCATATCCGGGACATTAGAAGAGACCCAGTACTTC.